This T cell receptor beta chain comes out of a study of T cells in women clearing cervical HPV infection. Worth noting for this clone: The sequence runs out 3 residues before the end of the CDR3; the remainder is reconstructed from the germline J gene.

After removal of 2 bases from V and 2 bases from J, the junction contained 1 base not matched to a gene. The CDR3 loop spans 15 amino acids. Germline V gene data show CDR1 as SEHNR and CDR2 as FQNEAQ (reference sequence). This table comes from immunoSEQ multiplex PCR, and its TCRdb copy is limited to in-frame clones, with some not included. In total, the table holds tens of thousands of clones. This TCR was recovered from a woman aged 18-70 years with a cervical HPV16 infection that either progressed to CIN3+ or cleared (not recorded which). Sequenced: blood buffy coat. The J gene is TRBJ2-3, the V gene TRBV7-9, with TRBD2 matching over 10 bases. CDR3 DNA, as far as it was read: TGTGCCAGCAGCTTAACTAGCGGGAACACAGATACG. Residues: CASSLTSGNTDT. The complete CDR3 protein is CASSLTSGNTDTQYF.